Shown below are 2 T cell receptor beta chains from a single sample sequenced in a study of blood T cell repertoires in COVID-19. The method was immunoSEQ multiplex PCR; TCRdb's version includes in-frame clones alone and lacks a portion of them. The sample has more than 300,000 clones, 70% to 90% seen once. Sequences were obtained from PBMCs or T cells enriched from blood (not recorded which). The source is a woman aged 18-29 years who had recovered from COVID-19.

This chain joins TRBV3-1 (or the pseudogene TRBV3-2) and TRBJ2-1; 15 bases agree with TRBD2. The CDR3 runs 20 residues. The V segment lost 3 bases and the J segment 6 bases; nucleotides outside the gene matches: 15. Germline lookup yields CDR1 LGHDT and CDR2 YNNKEL (reference sequence). The CDR3 loop is CASSQSRTSGGVKHTNEQFF. DNA for the CDR3: TGTGCCAGCAGCCAGAGCAGGACTAGCGGGGGGGTCAAACACACCAATGAGCAGTTCTTC.

The V gene is TRBV5-5, the J gene TRBJ1-1; TRBD1 matches at 8 bases. The CDR3 extends over 14 amino acids. With 0 bases clipped from V and 6 bases from J, the junction kept 4 bases outside the gene matches. Germline assignment: CDR1 SGHKS and CDR2 YYEKEE (reference sequence). CDR3 in DNA: TGTGCCAGCAGCTTGGGGACAGGGAATCCTGAAGCTTTCTTT. The encoded protein is CASSLGTGNPEAFF.